These 11 T cell receptor beta chains share one sample of origin, sequenced in a study of cytomegalovirus exposure and HLA in healthy donors. PCR used 60 Vbeta primers and 13 Jbeta primers. Only in-frame clones appear in the TCRdb table, and some are missing; sequencing was by immunoSEQ multiplex PCR. The table has under 200,000 clones, 75% to 80% seen once. The sequenced material came from PBMCs. Receptors were obtained from a woman aged 25 to 39 in good health and CMV-seropositive.

The CDR3 region is CASSLVRGYEQYF. The CDR3 DNA is TGTGCCAGCAGCTTGGTGCGGGGGTACGAGCAGTACTTC. The chain links TRBV5-6 to TRBJ2-7; the match to TRBD2 covers 7 bases. This CDR3 is built from 13 residues. Germline V gene sequence: CDR1 SGHDT, CDR2 YYEEEE. Losses at the gene ends were 0 bases for V and 4 bases for J; bases not matched to a gene: 1.

This sequence joins TRBV5-4 and TRBJ2-7; TRBD2 matches at 8 bases. This CDR3 comprises 14 residues. Germline lookup yields CDR1 SGHNT and CDR2 YYREEE (reference sequence). V lost 2 bases, J lost 1 base, and 2 bases stayed unmatched. The CDR3 here is CASSLSGGSYEQYF. In DNA form, the CDR3 reads TGTGCCAGCAGCTTAAGCGGGGGTTCCTACGAGCAGTACTTC. Using reference TRBV5-4 and TRBJ2-7 for the parts outside the CDR3, the full variable domain is ETGVTQSPTHLIKTRGQQVTLRCSSQSGHNTVSWYQQALGQGPQFIFQYYREEENGRGNFPPRFSGLQFPNYSSELNVNALELDDSALYLCASSLSGGSYEQYFGPGTRLTVT.

The V call is TRBV9, the J call TRBJ2-1; D possibly corresponds to TRBD2 (5 bases). From germline, CDR1 is SGDLS and CDR2 YYNGEE. The CDR3 consists of 15 residues. V lost 0 bases and J 5 bases, leaving 12 bases between the germline ends. The CDR3 bases are TGTGCCAGCAGCGTAGTTTCGGCGGGCAACAATGAGCAGTTCTTC. It translates to CASSVVSAGNNEQFF.

CDR3 DNA sequence: TGTGCCAGCAGGACTAGCGGGATCCATGAGACCCAGTACTTC. Translated: CASRTSGIHETQYF. The rearrangement uses TRBV28 and TRBJ2-5; 11 nucleotides align to TRBD2. Germline CDR1 MDHEN, CDR2 SYDVKM. Trimming removed 6 bases from V and 5 bases from J; junction bases left unmatched: 5. The CDR3 runs 14 residues.

The rearrangement links TRBV7-3 to TRBJ2-3, with TRBD2 identical over 14 bases. Germline CDR1 is SGHTA and CDR2 is FQGTGA. Germline trimming cut 6 bases from V and 3 bases from J; bases unmatched to any gene: 8. The CDR3 extends over 17 amino acids. The CDR3: CASSRLGLAGGTDTQYF. The CDR3 DNA reads as TGTGCCAGCAGTCGTCTTGGACTAGCGGGGGGAACAGATACGCAGTATTTT.

The rearrangement uses TRBV2 and TRBJ2-5, with D maybe TRBD2 (6 bases). V was pared by 7 bases and J by 1 base, with 19 bases between. The CDR3 has 16 amino acids. Germline V CDR1 and CDR2: SNHLY, FYNNEI. CDR3 region: CASTSAGLGIQETQYF. The CDR3 DNA is TGTGCCAGCACTTCGGCGGGGCTGGGGATCCAAGAGACCCAGTACTTC.

The CDR3 spells CASSVDPAGASNKQFF. The CDR3, as DNA: TGTGCCAGCAGCGTAGATCCAGCGGGGGCCTCTAATAAGCAGTTCTTC. The chain uses TRBV9 and TRBJ2-1, with 8 bases aligning to TRBD2. Germline trimming cut 0 bases from V and 11 bases from J; bases unmatched to any gene: 13. Germline CDR1 reads SGDLS; CDR2 reads YYNGEE. The CDR3 runs 16 residues.

The chain uses TRBV7-3 and TRBJ1-1; D is ambiguous. The CDR3 loop spans 13 amino acids. Trimming took off 4 bases at V and 1 base at J, with 7 bases between the two ends. CDR1 and CDR2 from the germline V gene are SGHTA and FQGTGA. The CDR3 sequence is CASSWGANTEAFF. The CDR3 region has the DNA TGTGCCAGCAGCTGGGGAGCGAACACTGAAGCTTTCTTT.

The rearrangement links TRBV14 to TRBJ1-2, with D hard to call. Germline V gene data show CDR1 as SGHDN and CDR2 as FVKESK. The CDR3 is made up of 15 amino acids. The V and J ends lost 0 bases and 0 bases respectively, with 8 bases between them. CDR3 loop: CASSQDLGANYGYTF. The CDR3 nucleotides are TGTGCCAGCAGCCAAGATCTCGGGGCTAACTATGGCTACACCTTC.

V is TRBV9 and J is TRBJ1-6; 7 bases are shared with TRBD1. The V segment lost 0 bases and the J segment 7 bases; nucleotides outside the gene matches: 4. CDR3 length equals 15 residues. Germline loops: CDR1 SGDLS, CDR2 YYNGEE. CDR3 sequence (DNA): TGTGCCAGCAGCGTAGAAGGAGGGGGCAATTCACCCCTCCACTTT. Amino acids: CASSVEGGGNSPLHF.

This chain uses TRBV29-1 with TRBJ2-5; the match to TRBD2 covers 10 bases. The V and J ends lost 5 bases and 2 bases, in that order; junction bases with no gene match: 5. The CDR3 covers 14 residues. The germline CDR1 and CDR2 sequences are SQVTM and ANQGSEA. In nucleotides, the CDR3 is TGCAGCGTTCCAGGACTAGCGGCGCAAGAGACCCAGTACTTC. Translated: CSVPGLAAQETQYF.